A single sample is the source of the 18 T cell receptor beta chains below, sequenced in a study of T cells in Graves' hyperthyroidism and ophthalmopathy. Amplified TCR beta CDR3 regions derived from RNA transcripts. HTBI primers were the set used in a first-round RT-PCR of the TCR CDR3. TCRdb itself ran the multiplex PCR reads through MiXCR, one entry per CDR3 protein. Of under 800,000 distinct CDR3 sequences listed, approximately 15% were seen once; the top ten hold about a tenth. The source material was blood. The receptors shown here come from a woman younger than 35 with Graves' hyperthyroidism.

V is TRBV7-9 and J is TRBJ1-2; 8 nucleotides match TRBD1. The ends lost 5 bases at V and 2 bases at J; junction bases unmatched: 7. Germline V gene data show CDR1 as SEHNR and CDR2 as FQNEAQ (reference sequence). The CDR3 extends over 15 amino acids. CDR3 region: CASSETGTGNYGYTF. The CDR3 region has the DNA TGTGCCAGCAGCGAAACCGGGACAGGAAACTATGGCTACACCTTC.

Many counts were recorded for this clonotype. The chain joins TRBV28 to TRBJ2-7; D is possibly TRBD1 (7 bases). The CDR3 sequence is 12 residues long. V dropped 4 bases and J dropped 6 bases, with 10 bases sitting between them. Germline loops: CDR1 MDHEN, CDR2 SYDVKM. In DNA form, the CDR3 reads TGTGCCAGCAGTTACAGGGGACTCGAGCAGTACTTC. This sequence encodes CASSYRGLEQYF.

This clonotype was picked up many times. The chain recombines TRBV6-2 or TRBV6-3 with TRBJ2-3; D is undetermined. Trimming removed 2 bases at V and 0 bases at J, with 18 bases between. Germline V gene sequence: CDR1 MNHEY, CDR2 SVGEGT. The CDR3 is 18 amino acids. For the CDR3, the DNA is TGTGCCAGCAGTTACGACCGGAAATTCCGTACTAGCACAGATACGCAGTATTTT. Amino acid sequence: CASSYDRKFRTSTDTQYF.

This clonotype was detected many times. The rearrangement uses TRBV2 and TRBJ1-1; D is uncertain. The CDR3 runs 13 residues. V was pared by 7 bases and J by 1 base, with 10 bases between. In germline, CDR1 is SNHLY, CDR2 FYNNEI. In DNA, the CDR3 is TGTGCCAGCAATGTCAGATCGAACACTGAAGCTTTCTTT. As protein: CASNVRSNTEAFF.

There are a few counts of this clonotype. V and J are TRBV6-1 and TRBJ2-4; D is possibly TRBD1 (6 bases). CDR1 and CDR2 (germline): MNHNS, SASEGT. This CDR3 region has 12 residues. The V and J ends lost 4 bases and 12 bases respectively, with 13 bases between them. The CDR3 sequence: CASSATGSTQYF. For the CDR3, the DNA is TGTGCCAGCAGTGCTACAGGGTCTACTCAGTACTTC.

This clonotype was detected ten times or more. The chain is built from TRBV30 and TRBJ1-3; D remains ambiguous. The CDR3 contains 14 residues. V was cut by 5 bases and J by 0 bases, with 11 bases left in between. Germline CDR1 and CDR2: GTSNPN and SVGIG (reference sequence). CDR3 sequence (DNA): TGTGCCTGGGATGGGCAGACCTCTGGAAACACCATATATTTT. Encoded protein: CAWDGQTSGNTIYF.

The table lists this clonotype with many counts. The genes are TRBV12-3 or TRBV12-4 and TRBJ2-2, with D hard to call. The V end was cut by 7 bases, the J end by 0 bases, with 15 bases between. CDR3 length: 16 residues. CDR3 residues: CASTPMVDSNTGELFF. CDR3 nucleotides: TGTGCCAGCACCCCGATGGTGGATTCGAACACCGGGGAGCTGTTTTTT.

This chain joins TRBV12-3 or TRBV12-4 and TRBJ2-2; 7 bases agree with TRBD1. With 5 bases clipped from V and 3 bases from J, the junction kept 6 bases outside the gene matches. CDR3 length equals 15 residues. CDR3 nucleotides: TGTGCCAGCAGTCCCTGGGACAGTTACACCGGGGAGCTGTTTTTT. The encoded protein is CASSPWDSYTGELFF.

This clonotype was counted many times. The J gene is TRBJ2-1, the V gene TRBV5-6; D is ambiguous. The V end lost 3 bases, the J end lost 3 bases, and 4 bases lay between the germline ends. The germline V gene has CDR1 SGHDT and CDR2 YYEEEE. CDR3 size: 12 residues. As DNA, the CDR3 is TGTGCCAGCAGCTCAAACTACAATGAGCAGTTCTTC. Residues: CASSSNYNEQFF.

In this sample, this clonotype turned up many times. The genes are TRBV20-1 and TRBJ2-7; 7 bases are a match to TRBD2. CDR3 length: 15 amino acids. Trimming at V came to 6 bases and at J to 2 bases, leaving 13 bases not matched to a gene. The germline V gene has CDR1 DFQATT and CDR2 SNEGSKA (reference sequence). The CDR3 protein is CSAISGSGFTYEQYF. The CDR3 region has the DNA TGCAGTGCCATCAGCGGTAGCGGGTTTACCTACGAGCAGTACTTC.

This clonotype was observed at least ten times. The chain couples TRBV4-1 to TRBJ2-7; D is tentatively TRBD1 or TRBD2 (5 bases each). Looked up from germline, CDR1 is MGHRA and CDR2 is YSYEKL. Trimming pared 4 bases from V and 1 base from J, leaving 11 bases between. CDR3 size: 14 residues. The CDR3 nucleotides read TGCGCCAGCAGCCGGGACGACAGATCCTACGAGCAGTACTTC. Amino acids: CASSRDDRSYEQYF.

This clonotype was recorded at least ten times. The V and J genes are TRBV2 and TRBJ2-7; 7 nucleotides line up with TRBD1. The V gene's germline CDR1 is SNHLY and CDR2 FYNNEI. V shed 6 bases, J shed 2 bases, and the junction held 4 bases outside the gene matches. This CDR3 is built from 13 residues. The CDR3 nucleotides are TGTGCCAGCAGGAAGACAGGGCCCTACGAGCAGTACTTC. This encodes CASRKTGPYEQYF. Looking up the rest from reference TRBV2 and TRBJ2-7 gives the full variable domain: EPEVTQTPSHQVTQMGQEVILRCVPISNHLYFYWYRQILGQKVEFLVSFYNNEISEKSEIFDDQFSVERPDGSNFTLKIRSTKLEDSAMYFCASRKTGPYEQYFGPGTRLTVT.

The chain couples TRBV7-9 to TRBJ1-6, with a possible D match to TRBD1 (6 bases). Trimming cost V 5 bases and J 6 bases, with 14 bases left between them. The length of the CDR3 is 15 residues. Germline V gives CDR1 SEHNR, CDR2 FQNEAQ (reference sequence). CDR3 protein: CASSLQGNLNSPLHF. The CDR3 coding sequence is TGTGCCAGCAGCCTGCAGGGGAATCTTAATTCACCCCTCCACTTT.

The chain combines TRBV29-1 with TRBJ1-1; D remains unclear. The germline V gene encodes CDR1 SQVTM and CDR2 ANQGSEA. The CDR3 has 12 amino acids. V dropped 4 bases and J dropped 1 base, with 7 bases sitting between them. The DNA of the CDR3 is TGCAGCGTTGTTCCATCGAACACTGAAGCTTTCTTT. It codes for CSVVPSNTEAFF.

V usage is TRBV29-1 and J usage is TRBJ2-7; D might be TRBD1 (6 bases). This CDR3 contains 15 residues. Germline V gives CDR1 SQVTM, CDR2 ANQGSEA. V lost 7 bases, J lost 4 bases, and 23 bases lay in between. CDR3 residues: CSAHRMTGSVYEQYF. The CDR3 DNA follows: TGCAGCGCCCATAGAATGACAGGATCGGTGTACGAGCAGTACTTC.

About this clonotype: The germline gene is not matched at one end of the junction; a read error may be the cause. The chain couples TRBV7-7 to TRBJ2-1; TRBD2 agrees at 8 bases. Germline V gives CDR1 SSHAT, CDR2 FNYEAQ (reference sequence). CDR3 length: 15 amino acids. CDR3 residues: CASSLGLGGRNEQFF. The CDR3 DNA reads TGTGCTAGCAGCTTAGGACTCGGCGGGAGGAATGAGCAGTTCTTC.

With respect to this clonotype: The junction departs from the called germline gene at one end, perhaps through a read error. This chain links TRBV5-5 with TRBJ1-1; 9 nucleotides match TRBD1. This CDR3 spans 19 amino acids. Germline V gives CDR1 SGHKS, CDR2 YYEKEE (reference sequence). CDR3 DNA sequence: TGTGCCAGCAGCCTCCGGACAGGGGAAGGGAGGGCCCTGAACACTGAAGCTCTCTTT. Translated, it gives CASSLRTGEGRALNTEALF.

The gene calls are TRBV15 and TRBJ2-7; the D gene is possibly TRBD1 (5 bases). V was shortened by 0 bases and J by 5 bases, with 11 bases between the two germline ends. Germline assignment: CDR1 LNHNV and CDR2 YYDKDF (reference sequence). The CDR3 runs 14 residues. CDR3: CATSRDQGSDEQYF. The CDR3 DNA reads TGTGCCACCAGCAGAGATCAGGGTTCCGACGAGCAGTACTTC.